Below, 14 T cell receptor beta chains from the same sample are listed, as sequenced in a study of blood T cell repertoires in COVID-19. Some clones are missing from TCRdb's copy, which holds only in-frame ones; the method was immunoSEQ multiplex PCR. The sample shows 86,000 or so clones, roughly 96% of them seen only once. Sequenced: peripheral blood. These receptor sequences come from a human donor with active COVID-19. The donor label of this sample is uncertain.

V usage is TRBV3-1 (or the pseudogene TRBV3-2) and J usage is TRBJ1-1, with 7 nucleotides matching TRBD1. Trimming cost V 3 bases and J 8 bases; bases outside gene matches: 6. The CDR3 has 13 residues. The germline CDR1 and CDR2 sequences are LGHDT and YNNKEL (reference sequence). CDR3 in amino acids: CASSQDRTSEAFF. Here the CDR3 DNA reads TGTGCCAGCAGCCAGGACAGGACCAGCGAAGCTTTCTTT.

The rearrangement joins TRBV27 to TRBJ1-5; D might be TRBD1 (6 bases). V shed 6 bases and J shed 0 bases, with 15 bases lying between them. This CDR3 is 16 amino acids long. Germline V CDR1 and CDR2: MNHEY, SMNVEV (reference sequence). The CDR3 nucleotides are TGTGCCAGCAGCCTCTCAGGGGTCCTTAGCAATCAGCCCCAGCATTTT. It specifies CASSLSGVLSNQPQHF.

The V call is TRBV6-2 or TRBV6-3, the J call TRBJ2-5; possible D gene TRBD2, 6 bases. The V end was cut by 6 bases, the J end by 0 bases, with 14 bases between. CDR1 is MNHEY, CDR2 SVGEGT, per germline. The CDR3 has 15 residues. In nucleotides, the CDR3 is TGTGCCAGCAGCTGGGGATCGGGAGACCAAGAGACCCAGTACTTC. As protein: CASSWGSGDQETQYF.

The chain is built from TRBV7-8 and TRBJ1-1; D may be TRBD1 (5 bases). The V gene's germline CDR1 is SGHVS and CDR2 FQNEAQ. CDR3 length: 13 residues. Trimming took 2 bases from V and 10 from J, leaving 14 bases between them. The CDR3 loop is CASSLSSGIGAFF. CDR3 coding DNA: TGTGCCAGCAGCTTATCTTCAGGGATTGGAGCTTTCTTT.

This clone was seen a single time. This chain connects TRBV19 to TRBJ2-4, with a weak D call TRBD2 (6 bases). Germline lookup yields CDR1 LNHDA and CDR2 SQIVND (reference sequence). V lost 3 bases to trimming and J lost 0 bases, with 12 bases between them. The length of the CDR3 is 16 residues. As DNA, the CDR3 is TGTGCCAGTAGTATCGGGAGCCGGCTAGCCAAAAACATTCAGTACTTC. Translated: CASSIGSRLAKNIQYF.

The chain links TRBV7-2 to TRBJ2-5; 8 nucleotides agree with TRBD2. This CDR3 contains 16 residues. Germline CDR1 reads SGHTA; CDR2 reads FQGNSA. V was clipped by 4 bases and J by 7 bases; unmatched bases: 14. This CDR3 is CASSSPSGGGVMTQYF. The CDR3 DNA reads TGTGCCAGCAGCTCGCCCTCGGGAGGGGGGGTGATGACCCAGTACTTC.

This clone was observed once. The chain's CDR3 is CASSSTGGEKHYEQYF. The CDR3 nucleotides read TGTGCCAGCAGTTCCACAGGGGGCGAGAAGCACTACGAGCAGTACTTC. The V gene is TRBV28, the J gene TRBJ2-7; 9 nucleotides align to TRBD1. The junction had 10 bases not matched to a gene; V was cut back by 4 bases and J by 3 bases. CDR1 is MDHEN and CDR2 is SYDVKM in the germline V gene. This CDR3 region has 16 residues.

The gene calls are TRBV19 and TRBJ2-3; 12 bases agree with TRBD2. In germline, CDR1 is LNHDA, CDR2 SQIVND (reference sequence). V gave up 0 bases and J gave up 4 bases; unmatched junction bases: 5. The CDR3 is made up of 17 amino acids. CDR3 protein: CASSIDLAGGPSDTQYF. CDR3 coding DNA: TGTGCCAGTAGTATAGATCTAGCGGGAGGGCCATCAGATACGCAGTATTTT.

This chain joins TRBV7-9 and TRBJ1-6; 7 positions agree with TRBD1. The length of the CDR3 is 15 residues. Looked up from germline, CDR1 is SEHNR and CDR2 is FQNEAQ (reference sequence). Losses at the gene ends were 1 base for V and 7 bases for J; bases not matched to a gene: 4. This CDR3 is CASSLGDSGNSPLHF. The CDR3 DNA sequence: TGTGCCAGCAGCTTAGGGGACAGCGGGAATTCACCCCTCCACTTT.

V gene TRBV6-5 combines with J gene TRBJ2-7, with 8 positions matching TRBD2. Per the germline V gene, CDR1 is MNHEY and CDR2 is SVGAGI. The CDR3 has 13 amino acids. V lost 5 bases to trimming and J lost 9 bases; unmatched junction nucleotides: 9. Here the CDR3 reads CASSQSGGSGQYF. The CDR3 DNA follows: TGTGCCAGCAGTCAGTCGGGGGGGAGCGGGCAGTACTTC.

V gene TRBV11-2 combines with J gene TRBJ2-5; TRBD1 matches at 9 bases. Trimming cost V 1 base and J 5 bases; bases outside gene matches: 8. CDR3 length equals 16 residues. CDR1 SGHAT and CDR2 FQNNGV come from the germline V gene. Here the CDR3 DNA reads TGTGCCAGCAGCTTAGGACCACAGGGGGCTCTGGAGACCCAGTACTTC. It codes for CASSLGPQGALETQYF. Full variable domain (outside the CDR3, taken from reference TRBV11-2 and TRBJ2-5): EAGVAQSPRYKIIEKRQSVAFWCNPISGHATLYWYQQILGQGPKLLIQFQNNGVVDDSQLPKDRFSAERLKGVDSTLKIQPAKLEDSAVYLCASSLGPQGALETQYFGPGTRLLVL.

V usage is TRBV6-5 and J usage is TRBJ1-2; 7 bases are shared with TRBD1. V was pared by 4 bases and J by 2 bases, with 4 bases of the junction left unmatched. The CDR3 is made up of 14 amino acids. Germline-derived CDR1 and CDR2 are MNHEY and SVGAGI. The CDR3 bases are TGTGCCAGCAGTTTATGGGGACAGAACTATGGCTACACCTTC. Amino acid sequence: CASSLWGQNYGYTF.

The chain employs TRBV28 and TRBJ2-5; no reliable D call. The germline CDR1 and CDR2 sequences are MDHEN and SYDVKM. With 7 bases removed from V and 2 bases from J, the gap between germline ends came to 11 bases. The CDR3 extends over 13 amino acids. CDR3 nucleotide sequence: TGTGCCAGCAAGGTCAGGAAACAAGAGACCCAGTACTTC. Translating gives CASKVRKQETQYF.

The V gene is TRBV12-3 or TRBV12-4, the J gene TRBJ2-3; tentatively, D is TRBD2 (6 bases). The CDR3 runs 12 residues. V lost 6 bases, J lost 8 bases, and 12 bases lay in between. CDR3 in amino acids: CASRIREFTQYF. The DNA for the CDR3 is TGTGCCAGCAGAATTCGGGAGTTTACGCAGTATTTT.